A selection of T cell receptor beta chains follows, all from one sample in a study of T cell responses to AZD1222 COVID-19 vaccine. Sequenced by immunoSEQ multiplex PCR; TCRdb stores in-frame clones only, minus some. The sample records about 110,000 clones, 94% being singletons. Material: peripheral blood, obtained 28 days after the second AZD1222 dose. The origin of the receptors is an adult who received the AZD1222 COVID-19 vaccine. CDR3s include the opening cysteine and the closing phenylalanine or tryptophan. The order of the fields is J gene, clone size, D gene, V gene, CDR3 protein, CDR3 DNA. The D gene is left open where the match is weak. Expanded clones are given a class, and other clones once, few, many or no size at all.

TRBJ1-1,.,.,TRBV27,CASSLKQGRAAFF,TGTGCCAGCAGTTTAAAGCAGGGGCGGGCAGCTTTCTTT
TRBJ2-3,.,.,TRBV10-1,CASSGAWAETRDTQYF,TGCGCCAGCAGTGGAGCTTGGGCGGAGACCAGAGATACGCAGTATTTT
TRBJ1-6,once,.,TRBV2,CASRTPNSPLHF,TGTGCCAGCAGGACTCCCAATTCACCCCTCCACTTT
TRBJ1-1,.,TRBD1,TRBV29-1,CSVEGRAGGIEAFF,TGCAGCGTTGAGGGAAGGGCAGGGGGCATTGAAGCTTTCTTT
TRBJ1-2,.,TRBD1,TRBV4-1,CASSQVGQGNGYTF,TGCGCCAGCAGCCAAGTCGGACAGGGGAATGGCTACACCTTC
TRBJ2-1,.,TRBD2,TRBV4-2,CASTPKDAGAYNEQFF,TGTGCCAGCACCCCGAAAGATGCGGGAGCGTACAATGAGCAGTTCTTC
TRBJ1-1,.,.,TRBV5-1,CASSLAPARGWAEAFF,TGCGCCAGCAGCTTGGCCCCAGCTCGGGGATGGGCTGAAGCTTTCTTT
TRBJ1-6,.,.,TRBV3-1/TRBV3-2,CASSQGTSSYNSPLHF,TGTGCCAGCAGCCAAGGCACTAGCTCCTATAATTCACCCCTCCACTTT
TRBJ1-1,.,TRBD1,TRBV5-1,CASSFTGVDTEAFF,TGCGCCAGCAGCTTCACAGGGGTAGACACTGAAGCTTTCTTT
TRBJ2-1,.,TRBD2,TRBV6-5,CASSYSGLAGGEQFF,TGTGCCAGCAGTTACTCCGGACTAGCGGGGGGTGAGCAGTTCTTC
TRBJ2-3,.,TRBD1,TRBV4-1,CASSRLRQGWFSDTQYF,TGCGCCAGCAGCCGACTACGACAGGGTTGGTTCTCAGATACGCAGTATTTT
TRBJ2-2,.,.,TRBV7-2,CASSLFGGGELFF,TGTGCCAGCAGCTTATTTGGCGGCGGGGAGCTGTTTTTT
TRBJ2-7,.,.,TRBV5-4,CASSFMGYEQYF,TGTGCCAGCAGCTTCATGGGCTACGAGCAGTACTTC
TRBJ1-5,.,.,TRBV21-1,CASSPRRAYSNQPQHF,TGTGCCAGCAGCCCCCGGCGGGCTTATAGCAATCAGCCCCAGCATTTT
TRBJ2-4,once,.,TRBV27,CASSWRGAWDQKNIQYF,TGTGCCAGCAGCTGGAGGGGGGCGTGGGACCAAAAAAACATTCAGTACTTC
TRBJ2-1,.,TRBD2,TRBV5-5,CASSTGLAGSSYNEQFF,TGTGCCAGCAGCACTGGACTAGCGGGGAGCTCCTACAATGAGCAGTTCTTC
TRBJ1-1,once,.,TRBV19,CASSIPGPEAFF,TGTGCCAGTAGTATACCGGGACCCGAAGCTTTCTTT
TRBJ2-1,.,.,TRBV4-2,CASSQDSRGYIYNEQFF,TGTGCCAGCAGCCAAGACTCGCGAGGCTACATTTACAATGAGCAGTTCTTC
TRBJ1-2,.,.,TRBV29-1,CSVLREWTNYGYTF,TGCAGCGTTCTACGTGAGTGGACTAACTATGGCTACACCTTC
TRBJ2-5,.,TRBD1,TRBV7-9,CASSPEQGIVETQYF,TGTGCCAGCAGCCCCGAACAGGGGATAGTAGAGACCCAGTACTTC
TRBJ1-2,.,TRBD1,TRBV7-8,CASSLDPTGPYGYTF,TGTGCCAGCAGCTTAGATCCGACAGGGCCTTATGGCTACACCTTC
TRBJ1-5,.,.,TRBV5-1,CASSLGPSNQPQHF,TGCGCCAGCAGCTTGGGACCTAGCAATCAGCCCCAGCATTTT
TRBJ2-7,.,.,TRBV3-1/TRBV3-2,CASSSQTISYEQYF,TGTGCCAGCAGCTCCCAGACCATCTCCTACGAGCAGTACTTC
TRBJ1-2,.,.,TRBV6-5,CASTSFYGRSYGYTF,TGTGCCAGCACCTCGTTCTACGGTCGAAGCTATGGCTACACCTTC
TRBJ1-1,.,TRBD1,TRBV4-1,CASSPVRQGSSEAFF,TGCGCCAGCAGCCCAGTAAGACAGGGTAGCTCTGAAGCTTTCTTT
TRBJ2-2,once,TRBD2,TRBV3-1/TRBV3-2,CASSHTSGSNTGELFF,TGTGCCAGCAGCCACACTAGCGGGTCGAACACCGGGGAGCTGTTTTTT
TRBJ1-2,.,.,TRBV7-7,CASSASQSSLYRAGYTF,TGTGCCAGCAGCGCTTCCCAATCATCACTTTATCGTGCTGGCTACACCTTC
TRBJ1-6,.,TRBD1,TRBV19,CASQTGGGNSPLHF,TGTGCCTCACAGACAGGGGGTGGAAATTCACCCCTCCACTTT
TRBJ1-3,once,.,TRBV5-1,CASSLYGNTIYF,TGCGCCAGCAGCTTGTATGGAAACACCATATATTTT
TRBJ1-5,.,TRBD1,TRBV4-2,CASSHPRGQEPQHF,TGTGCCAGCAGCCACCCCAGGGGGCAGGAGCCCCAGCATTTT
TRBJ2-2,.,.,TRBV5-1,CASSLASRAGELFF,TGCGCCAGCAGCTTAGCGAGTAGGGCCGGGGAGCTGTTTTTT
TRBJ1-3,.,.,TRBV11-2,CASSLERTSGNTIYF,TGTGCCAGCAGCTTAGAACGGACCTCTGGAAACACCATATATTTT
TRBJ2-3,.,.,TRBV18,CASSPPTPSDTQYF,TGTGCCAGCTCACCACCGACTCCATCCGATACGCAGTATTTT
TRBJ2-7,.,.,TRBV2,CASSKGIEQYF,TGTGCCAGCAGTAAAGGGATCGAGCAGTACTTC
TRBJ1-1,once,.,TRBV18,CASSLQGHNTEAFF,TGTGCCAGCTCACTTCAGGGACATAACACTGAAGCTTTCTTT
TRBJ1-2,few,TRBD1,TRBV19,CASSRFVWDRVDNYGYTF,TGTGCCAGTAGTAGGTTTGTTTGGGACAGGGTAGATAACTATGGCTACACCTTC
TRBJ2-3,.,.,TRBV5-1,CASRDGAGADTQYF,TGCGCCAGCAGGGACGGGGCTGGGGCAGATACGCAGTATTTT
TRBJ1-2,few,.,TRBV5-6,CASSYRVNYGYTF,TGTGCCAGCAGCTACAGGGTTAACTATGGCTACACCTTC
TRBJ1-4,.,TRBD1,TRBV6-5,CASSLTGGEKLFF,TGTGCCAGCAGTTTGACAGGGGGGGAAAAACTGTTTTTT
TRBJ1-5,.,.,TRBV6-4,CASRPYNQPQHF,TGTGCCAGCAGACCCTACAATCAGCCCCAGCATTTT
TRBJ1-6,.,.,TRBV27,CASSSGQSPLHF,TGTGCCAGCAGTTCCGGGCAGTCACCCCTCCACTTT
TRBJ2-7,.,TRBD2,TRBV19,CASSIARTSGYEQYF,TGTGCCAGTAGTATAGCCCGGACTAGCGGATACGAGCAGTACTTC
TRBJ1-1,.,.,TRBV29-1,CSVDNPTGFTEAFF,TGCAGCGTTGACAACCCGACGGGGTTCACTGAAGCTTTCTTT
TRBJ1-1,.,.,TRBV7-9,CASSSPTELNTEAFF,TGTGCCAGCAGCTCACCAACGGAGTTGAACACTGAAGCTTTCTTT
TRBJ1-1,.,TRBD1,TRBV14,CATRRARGQGVSLAEAFF,TGTGCCACCCGGCGGGCGAGGGGCCAGGGGGTTAGTCTAGCTGAAGCTTTCTTT
TRBJ2-5,once,TRBD2,TRBV18,CASSPGLAEETQYF,TGTGCCAGCTCACCTGGACTAGCGGAGGAGACCCAGTACTTC
TRBJ2-4,.,TRBD1,TRBV4-2,CASSQFTAGTVGNLANIQYF,TGTGCCAGCAGCCAATTTACCGCCGGGACAGTCGGTAATTTAGCAAACATTCAGTACTTC
TRBJ2-7,.,.,TRBV6-1,CASSEVISFPLYEQYF,TGTGCCAGCAGTGAAGTGATATCGTTTCCCCTCTACGAGCAGTACTTC
TRBJ1-5,.,.,TRBV7-9,CASSSPGGGAEDQPQHF,TGTGCCAGCAGCTCCCCCGGGGGGGGCGCGGAGGATCAGCCCCAGCATTTT
TRBJ2-7,.,.,TRBV5-8,CASSLVTYEQYF,TGTGCCAGCAGCTTGGTGACCTACGAGCAGTACTTC
TRBJ1-2,.,.,TRBV7-8,CASSLGGRVGYGYTF,TGTGCCAGCAGCTTAGGGGGGAGGGTTGGCTATGGCTACACCTTC
TRBJ1-1,.,TRBD1,TRBV19,CASSRDRTGLNTEAFF,TGTGCCAGTAGCCGAGACCGGACAGGGCTGAACACTGAAGCTTTCTTT
TRBJ1-5,few,TRBD1,TRBV19,CASSIETLAGGLSNQPQHF,TGTGCCAGTAGTATAGAGACCTTGGCAGGGGGCTTGAGCAATCAGCCCCAGCATTTT
TRBJ1-1,.,.,TRBV28,CASSLSGVAFF,TGTGCCAGCAGTTTATCAGGGGTAGCTTTCTTT